The 30 T cell receptor beta chains below were found in one sample sequenced in a study of long-term antiretroviral therapy in people with HIV. The authors ran the immunoSEQ assay, v3.0, at survey level. Clones were sequenced by immunoSEQ multiplex PCR, and TCRdb holds only the in-frame ones, with some missing. This sample has about 13,000 clones, with over 75% found just once. The source was unsorted PBMCs, collected 1.3 years after starting antiretroviral therapy. The receptors were sampled from a woman aged 18-29 years with HIV.

The chain links TRBV9 to TRBJ1-1; possibly TRBD1 for D (6 bases). Germline V gene data show CDR1 as SGDLS and CDR2 as YYNGEE. This CDR3 is 15 amino acids long. V shed 0 bases and J shed 5 bases, with 14 bases lying between them. In DNA form, the CDR3 reads TGTGCCAGCAGCGTAGAGGCAGGGGAAGGAACTGAAGCTTTCTTT. Translated, it gives CASSVEAGEGTEAFF.

The chain employs TRBV7-9 and TRBJ1-2; D perhaps matches TRBD1 (5 bases). The CDR3 spans 14 residues. V dropped 0 bases and J dropped 6 bases, with 11 bases sitting between them. CDR1 and CDR2 (germline): SEHNR, FQNEAQ (reference sequence). CDR3 nucleotide sequence: TGTGCCAGCAGCTTAGCCCCAGGGAACAATGGCTACACCTTC. It codes for CASSLAPGNNGYTF.

Worth noting for this clone: A much larger clone differs by one base, so this may be a read error. V gene TRBV6-6 combines with J gene TRBJ1-6, with 9 positions matching TRBD1. Looked up from germline, CDR1 is MNHNY and CDR2 is SVGAGI (reference sequence). The CDR3 contains 14 residues. The V gene end was trimmed by 4 bases and the J gene end by 7 bases; junction bases not matched to a gene: 2. CDR3: CASSFGQGNSPLHF. DNA for the CDR3: TGTGCCAGCAGTTTCGGACAGGGGAATTCACCCCTCCACTTT.

The V call is TRBV6-4, the J call TRBJ2-5; possibly TRBD1 or TRBD2 for D (5 bases each). CDR3 length: 15 residues. V was shortened by 0 bases and J by 5 bases, with 13 bases between the two germline ends. Looked up from germline, CDR1 is MRHNA and CDR2 is SNTAGT. CDR3: CASSDSGLEGETQYF. CDR3 nucleotide sequence: TGTGCCAGCAGTGACTCGGGCTTAGAGGGGGAGACCCAGTACTTC.

CDR3 in DNA: TGTGCCAGCAGTTTATTCCAGGGAAGAAACACCATATATTTT. It yields the protein CASSLFQGRNTIYF. The chain links TRBV28 to TRBJ1-3, with D maybe TRBD1 (5 bases). V lost 1 base and J lost 5, with 9 bases in between. The CDR3 contains 14 residues. The germline CDR1 and CDR2 sequences are MDHEN and SYDVKM.

This chain connects TRBV7-2 to TRBJ2-3, with TRBD1 as a possible D gene (6 bases). The CDR3 runs 14 residues. Germline assignment: CDR1 SGHTA and CDR2 FQGNSA. V lost 2 bases and J 0 bases, leaving 6 bases between the germline ends. The CDR3 DNA is TGTGCCAGCAGCTTACAGGGGAGCACAGATACGCAGTATTTT. Protein sequence: CASSLQGSTDTQYF. The full variable domain, with the rest looked up from reference TRBV7-2 and TRBJ2-3, is GAGVSQSPSNKVTEKGKDVELRCDPISGHTALYWYRQSLGQGLEFLIYFQGNSAPDKSGLPSDRFSAERTGGSVSTLTIQRTQQEDSAVYLCASSLQGSTDTQYFGPGTRLTVL.

The genes are TRBV7-9 and TRBJ1-4; no definite D call. CDR1 is SEHNR and CDR2 is FQNEAQ in the germline V gene (reference sequence). V lost 4 bases and J lost 11, with 14 bases in between. The CDR3 is 13 amino acids. The CDR3 reads CASSSSQTPKLFF. The CDR3 nucleotides read TGTGCCAGCAGCTCGTCCCAGACCCCGAAACTGTTTTTT.

A single count supports this clone. This chain uses TRBV7-2 with TRBJ2-4; the D gene is possibly TRBD1 (6 bases). Trimming took off 1 base at V and 5 bases at J, with 9 bases between the two ends. The CDR3 is made up of 14 amino acids. The germline CDR1 and CDR2 sequences are SGHTA and FQGNSA. The CDR3 coding sequence is TGTGCCAGCAGCTTAGACAGGGCTGAAAACATTCAGTACTTC. This sequence encodes CASSLDRAENIQYF.

This clone showed up just once. This chain joins TRBV7-3 and TRBJ1-1; D call uncertain. Germline lookup yields CDR1 SGHTA and CDR2 FQGTGA. The CDR3 is 14 amino acids. V lost 1 base, J lost 3 bases, and 9 bases lay in between. CDR3 amino acids: CASSLKARDTEAFF. The CDR3 bases are TGTGCCAGCAGCTTAAAAGCGAGGGACACTGAAGCTTTCTTT.

The rearrangement uses TRBV7-3 and TRBJ2-1; 10 positions agree with TRBD2. Germline CDR1 SGHTA, CDR2 FQGTGA. With 2 bases clipped from V and 7 bases from J, the junction kept 8 bases outside the gene matches. This CDR3 is 16 amino acids long. The DNA for the CDR3 is TGTGCCAGCAGCTTAGGGTCTAGCGGGAGTGTAAATGAGCAGTTCTTC. Translating gives CASSLGSSGSVNEQFF. Using reference TRBV7-3 and TRBJ2-1 for the parts outside the CDR3, the full variable domain is GAGVSQTPSNKVTEKGKYVELRCDPISGHTALYWYRQSLGQGPEFLIYFQGTGAADDSGLPNDRFFAVRPEGSVSTLKIQRTERGDSAVYLCASSLGSSGSVNEQFFGPGTRLTVL.

This chain links TRBV7-2 with TRBJ1-4, with 10 bases fitting TRBD1. The trim removed 5 bases at V and 6 bases at J, leaving 3 bases unmatched. The CDR3 extends over 14 amino acids. The germline CDR1 and CDR2 sequences are SGHTA and FQGNSA. CDR3 sequence (DNA): TGTGCCAGCAGCCGACAGGGGGCGGATGAAAAACTGTTTTTT. Protein: CASSRQGADEKLFF.

Written as DNA, the CDR3 is TGTGCCAGCAGCTTGTTGATGGTACCTGAAGCTTTCTTT. Protein sequence: CASSLLMVPEAFF. The genes are TRBV5-6 and TRBJ1-1; unclear D gene. CDR1 SGHDT and CDR2 YYEEEE come from the germline V gene. V was pared by 1 base and J by 6 bases, with 10 bases between. CDR3 length equals 13 residues.

The V call is TRBV9, the J call TRBJ2-3; 8 bases map to TRBD2. This CDR3 has 16 residues. Germline V gives CDR1 SGDLS, CDR2 YYNGEE. J gave up 2 bases and V 4 bases, and 9 bases lay outside the gene matches. The CDR3 loop reads CASSSGLAGFTDTQYF. CDR3 nucleotide sequence: TGTGCCAGCAGCTCCGGGTTAGCGGGGTTCACAGATACGCAGTATTTT.

The chain couples TRBV5-1 to TRBJ2-1, with 9 bases that match TRBD2. The J segment lost 3 bases and the V segment lost 0 bases, leaving 7 bases of the junction unmatched. The CDR3 covers 17 residues. Germline loops: CDR1 SGHRS, CDR2 YFSETQ. The CDR3 DNA reads as TGCGCCAGCAGCTTGGTTCCAGCGGGAGGCCTCTACAATGAGCAGTTCTTC. This encodes CASSLVPAGGLYNEQFF.

The rearrangement joins TRBV9 to TRBJ2-7; 14 bases are a match to TRBD2. The V gene's germline CDR1 is SGDLS and CDR2 YYNGEE. Trimming took 0 bases from V and 7 from J; bases not matched to a gene: 9. The length of the CDR3 is 17 residues. This CDR3 reads CASSVGTSGGHWGEQYF. The CDR3 coding sequence is TGTGCCAGCAGCGTAGGGACTAGCGGGGGGCATTGGGGAGAGCAGTACTTC.

The chain has TRBV7-9 and TRBJ2-7; maybe TRBD1 (5 bases). Germline V gene data show CDR1 as SEHNR and CDR2 as FQNEAQ (reference sequence). Trimming removed 2 bases at V and 6 bases at J, with 14 bases between. The CDR3 spans 14 residues. CDR3 coding DNA: TGTGCCAGCAGCTTACTCTCAGGGCGGCGCGAGCAGTACTTC. Residues: CASSLLSGRREQYF.

This sequence joins TRBV11-2 and TRBJ1-2; D is unclear. Trimming removed 5 bases at V and 6 bases at J, with 13 bases between. Germline V lookup: CDR1 SGHAT, CDR2 FQNNGV. CDR3 length: 13 residues. The CDR3 DNA reads as TGTGCCAGCAGCCGCCTCGCCAGGAATGGCTACACCTTC. Protein product: CASSRLARNGYTF.

V gene TRBV15 combines with J gene TRBJ1-1, with a weak D call TRBD1 (5 bases). The length of the CDR3 is 14 residues. Per germline, CDR1 LNHNV and CDR2 YYDKDF (reference sequence). V shed 0 bases and J shed 7 bases, with 12 bases lying between them. As DNA, the CDR3 is TGTGCCACCAGCAGAGATTGGGGGTCCTATGAAGCTTTCTTT. The encoded protein is CATSRDWGSYEAFF.

The chain carries TRBV7-2 and TRBJ1-2, with a possible D match to TRBD1 (5 bases). This CDR3 region has 14 residues. The V gene's germline CDR1 is SGHTA and CDR2 FQGNSA. V gave up 3 bases and J gave up 4 bases, with 12 bases separating them. CDR3 sequence reads: CASSLEGTIYGYTF. The CDR3 region has the DNA TGTGCCAGCAGCTTGGAGGGGACGATCTATGGCTACACCTTC.

CDR3 in amino acids: CASSGGSSSYNEQFF. The CDR3 nucleotides read TGTGCCAGCAGTGGTGGCAGTAGCTCCTACAATGAGCAGTTCTTC. The chain has TRBV2 and TRBJ2-1; D is unclear. Germline loops: CDR1 SNHLY, CDR2 FYNNEI. The CDR3 is 15 amino acids. Trimming took off 4 bases at V and 0 bases at J, with 10 bases between the two ends.

The V call is TRBV7-9, the J call TRBJ1-5; the D is unclear. Germline CDR1 SEHNR, CDR2 FQNEAQ (reference sequence). The length of the CDR3 is 13 residues. Between the trimmed V and J ends, which lost 1 base and 5 bases, there was a span of 6 bases. The CDR3 nucleotides are TGTGCCAGCAGCTTAGAGGGTGATCAGCCCCAGCATTTT. Residues: CASSLEGDQPQHF.

The rearrangement joins TRBV15 to TRBJ2-1; unclear D gene. V lost 3 bases, J lost 0 bases, and 12 bases lay in between. Germline loops: CDR1 LNHNV, CDR2 YYDKDF (reference sequence). The CDR3 runs to 16 residues. The CDR3: CATSRETSGSYNEQFF. CDR3 nucleotide sequence: TGTGCCACCAGCAGGGAGACATCTGGCTCCTACAATGAGCAGTTCTTC.

Worth noting for this clone: The junction shows a germline mismatch at one end, possibly a read error. The genes are TRBV9 and TRBJ2-7; 8 nucleotides match TRBD1. CDR3 size: 15 residues. In germline, CDR1 is SGDLS, CDR2 YYNGEE. CDR3 sequence (DNA): TGTGCCAGCAGCCCCCGGACAGGGTGGTCCTCCGAGCAGTACTTC. This sequence encodes CASSPRTGWSSEQYF.

The chain carries TRBV5-1 and TRBJ2-2; D is perhaps TRBD1 or TRBD2 (5 bases each). V was trimmed by 4 bases and J by 4 bases, leaving 17 bases between them. The CDR3 length is 16 residues. In germline, CDR1 is SGHRS, CDR2 YFSETQ. CDR3 sequence reads: CASSRSEGPVTGELFF. The CDR3 coding sequence is TGCGCCAGCAGCCGTTCCGAGGGACCGGTCACCGGGGAGCTGTTTTTT. Full variable domain (outside the CDR3, taken from reference TRBV5-1 and TRBJ2-2): KAGVTQTPRYLIKTRGQQVTLSCSPISGHRSVSWYQQTPGQGLQFLFEYFSETQRNKGNFPGRFSGRQFSNSRSEMNVSTLELGDSALYLCASSRSEGPVTGELFFGEGSRLTVL.

This clone is termed hyperexpanded. The V call is TRBV7-6, the J call TRBJ2-7; 8 positions agree with TRBD2. V lost 0 bases, J lost 1 base, and 8 bases stayed unmatched. CDR1 is SGHVS, CDR2 FNYEAQ, per germline. The CDR3 is 17 residues long. As DNA, the CDR3 is TGTGCCAGCAGCTTAGCCCCTGTGAGCGGGGGTTCCTACGAGCAGTACTTC. This gives the protein CASSLAPVSGGSYEQYF.

This chain links TRBV27 with TRBJ1-2; no clear D. Between the trimmed V and J ends, which lost 0 bases and 9 bases, there was a span of 17 bases. Germline V gene sequence: CDR1 MNHEY, CDR2 SMNVEV (reference sequence). This CDR3 comprises 15 residues. Here the CDR3 reads CASSLSQGSRHRYTF. The CDR3 DNA follows: TGTGCCAGCAGTTTATCGCAAGGGTCTAGGCATCGCTACACCTTC.

This chain joins TRBV11-2 and TRBJ2-7; D ambiguous. V was shortened by 0 bases and J by 5 bases, with 14 bases between the two germline ends. Germline V gives CDR1 SGHAT, CDR2 FQNNGV. The CDR3 covers 15 residues. The CDR3 DNA reads TGTGCCAGCAGCTTAGAACGTCTCCCTGGCGACGAGCAGTACTTC. Amino acid sequence: CASSLERLPGDEQYF.

The rearrangement joins TRBV9 to TRBJ1-3; no firm D call. CDR3 length equals 15 residues. Germline CDR1 and CDR2: SGDLS and YYNGEE. V lost 5 bases and J 4 bases, leaving 16 bases between the germline ends. This chain's CDR3 is CASSAPAVGGNTIYF. The CDR3 DNA sequence: TGTGCCAGCAGTGCGCCAGCGGTCGGCGGAAACACCATATATTTT.

The chain carries TRBV28 and TRBJ2-7, with D uncertain. Germline V gives CDR1 MDHEN, CDR2 SYDVKM. This CDR3 contains 13 residues. V gave up 2 bases and J gave up 6 bases, with 11 bases separating them. The DNA for the CDR3 is TGTGCCAGCAGTTTAGGACCCCGGCGCGAGCAGTACTTC. Its translation is CASSLGPRREQYF.

J is TRBJ2-7 and V is TRBV19; TRBD1 aligns across 8 bases. The V gene end was trimmed by 0 bases and the J gene end by 6 bases; junction bases not matched to a gene: 4. Germline V CDR1 and CDR2: LNHDA, SQIVND (reference sequence). The CDR3 is 14 amino acids. CDR3 loop: CASSIEDRGREQYF. DNA for the CDR3: TGTGCCAGTAGTATAGAAGACAGGGGCCGCGAGCAGTACTTC. Filled out from reference TRBV19 and TRBJ2-7, the complete variable domain reads DGGITQSPKYLFRKEGQNVTLSCEQNLNHDAMYWYRQDPGQGLRLIYYSQIVNDFQKGDIAEGYSVSREKKESFPLTVTSAQKNPTAFYLCASSIEDRGREQYFGPGTRLTVT.